One T cell receptor beta chain is described in this entry. Possible read error: a much larger clone is one base away. MiXCR was run by TCRdb on the 5' RACE reads, yielding one entry per CDR3 protein. The sample contains 80,000 or so distinct CDR3 sequences, roughly 13% of which appear only once. This specimen belongs to a study of early T cells in non-severe SARS-CoV-2 infection. Overall study: Sequencing targeted bulk RNA from unsorted whole blood, leaving chains unpaired.

CDR1 and CDR2 (germline): KGHSH, LQKENI. CDR3 length: 14 amino acids. This sequence was found in an adult who was a healthcare worker with PCR-confirmed SARS-CoV-2 infection or an uninfected control (not recorded which). Material: whole blood. The chain employs TRBV18 and TRBJ2-5; D is perhaps TRBD2 (6 bases). This chain's CDR3 is CASSHGAGIETHYF. CDR3 in DNA: TGTGCCAGCTCACATGGTGCGGGGATAGAGACCCATTACTTC.